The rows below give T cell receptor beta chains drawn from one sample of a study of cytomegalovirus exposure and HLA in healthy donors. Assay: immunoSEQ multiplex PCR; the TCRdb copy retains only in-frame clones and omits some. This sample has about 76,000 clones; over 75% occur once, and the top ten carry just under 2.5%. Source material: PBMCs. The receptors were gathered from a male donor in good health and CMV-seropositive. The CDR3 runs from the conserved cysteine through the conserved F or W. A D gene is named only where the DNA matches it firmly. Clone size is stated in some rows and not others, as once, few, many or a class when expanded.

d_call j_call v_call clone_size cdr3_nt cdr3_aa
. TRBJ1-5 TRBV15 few TGTGCCACCAGCAGTGCTGACAGGATAAATCAGCCCCAGCATTTT CATSSADRINQPQHF
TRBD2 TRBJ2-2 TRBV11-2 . TGTGCCAGCAGCCGACTAGCGGGACCCACCGGGGAGCTGTTTTTT CASSRLAGPTGELFF
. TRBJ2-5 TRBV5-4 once TGTGCCAGCAACCTTAGAGGGGGAGAGACCCAGTACTTC CASNLRGGETQYF
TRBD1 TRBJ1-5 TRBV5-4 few TGTGCCAGCAGTCAGGGGGCTAATCAGCCCCAGCATTTT CASSQGANQPQHF
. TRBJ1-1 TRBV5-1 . TGCGCCAGCATCCCGGGGGTGCAGCCGAACACTGAAGCTTTCTTT CASIPGVQPNTEAFF
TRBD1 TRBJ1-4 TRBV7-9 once TGTTCCAGCAGCCTATTGGACAGGCCCCTCACAACTAATGAAAAACTGTTTTTT CSSSLLDRPLTTNEKLFF
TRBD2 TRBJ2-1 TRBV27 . TGTGCCAGCAGTACGACCGGGACTAGCGGGAGTAATGAGCAGTTCTTC CASSTTGTSGSNEQFF
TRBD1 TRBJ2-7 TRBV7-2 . TGTGCCAGCAGGGACAGGGGTAACGAGCAGTACTTC CASRDRGNEQYF
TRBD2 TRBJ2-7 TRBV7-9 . TGTTCCAGCAGCGACTCCGGGACTAGCGGCTCCTACGAGCAGTACTTC CSSSDSGTSGSYEQYF
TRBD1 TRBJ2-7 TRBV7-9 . TGTGCCAGCAGCTTAGCATTAGGCGGCGGCCCGGGACAGTCGAACGAGCAGTACTTC CASSLALGGGPGQSNEQYF
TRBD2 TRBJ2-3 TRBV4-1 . TGCGCCAGCAGCCACCCAGCTAGCGGGATGAACACAGATACGCAGTATTTT CASSHPASGMNTDTQYF
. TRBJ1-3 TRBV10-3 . TGTGCCATCAGTGACTCGAACGTACTGGGAAACACCATATATTTT CAISDSNVLGNTIYF
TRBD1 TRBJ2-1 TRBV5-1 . TGCGCCAGCAGCTCAGGGACAGCTAATGAGCAGTTCTTC CASSSGTANEQFF
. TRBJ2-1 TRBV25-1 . TGTGCCAGCAGTGAATGGGCAGTCGAGGGGCAGTTCTTC CASSEWAVEGQFF
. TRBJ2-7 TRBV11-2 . TGTGCCAGCAGCTTAGATTCACGCGGGTCCTCCTACGAGCAGTACTTC CASSLDSRGSSYEQYF